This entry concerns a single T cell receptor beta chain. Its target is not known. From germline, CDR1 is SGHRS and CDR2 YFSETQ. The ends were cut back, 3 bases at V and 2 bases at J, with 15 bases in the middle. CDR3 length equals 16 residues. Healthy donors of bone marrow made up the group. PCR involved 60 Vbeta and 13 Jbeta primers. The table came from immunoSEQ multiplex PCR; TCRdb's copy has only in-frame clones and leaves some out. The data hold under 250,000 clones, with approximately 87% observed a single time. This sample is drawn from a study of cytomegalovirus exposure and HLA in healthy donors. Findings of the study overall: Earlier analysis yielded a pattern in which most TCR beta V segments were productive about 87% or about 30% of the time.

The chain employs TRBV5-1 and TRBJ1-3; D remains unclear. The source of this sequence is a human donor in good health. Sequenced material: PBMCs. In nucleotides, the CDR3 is TGCGCCAGCAGCTCCCCCGAGTCCGAGCCTGGAAACACCATATATTTT. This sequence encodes CASSSPESEPGNTIYF.